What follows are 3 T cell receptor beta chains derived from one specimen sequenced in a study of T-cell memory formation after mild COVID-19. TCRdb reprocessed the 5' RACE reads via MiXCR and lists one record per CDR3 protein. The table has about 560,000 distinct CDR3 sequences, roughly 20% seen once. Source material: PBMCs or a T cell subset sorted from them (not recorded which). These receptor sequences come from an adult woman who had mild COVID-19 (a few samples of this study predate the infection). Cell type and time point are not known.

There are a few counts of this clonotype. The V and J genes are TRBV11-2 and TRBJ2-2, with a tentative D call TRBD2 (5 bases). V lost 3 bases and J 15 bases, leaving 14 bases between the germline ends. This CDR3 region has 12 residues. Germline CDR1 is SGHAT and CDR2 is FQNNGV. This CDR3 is CASSFFGELMFF. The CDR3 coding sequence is TGTGCCAGCAGCTTTTTCGGGGAGTTGATGTTTTTT.

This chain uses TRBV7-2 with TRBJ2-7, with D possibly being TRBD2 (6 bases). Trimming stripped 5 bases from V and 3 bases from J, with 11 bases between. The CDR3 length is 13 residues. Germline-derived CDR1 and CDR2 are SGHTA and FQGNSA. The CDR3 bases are TGTGCCAGCAGCCGACTAGAAATCTACGAGCAGTACTTC. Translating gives CASSRLEIYEQYF.

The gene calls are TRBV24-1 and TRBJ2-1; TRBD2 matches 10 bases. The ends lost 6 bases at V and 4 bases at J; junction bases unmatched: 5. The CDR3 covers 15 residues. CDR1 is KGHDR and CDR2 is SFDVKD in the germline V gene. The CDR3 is CATSSQTSGYNEQFF. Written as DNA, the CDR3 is TGTGCCACCAGTTCCCAGACTAGCGGGTACAATGAGCAGTTCTTC.